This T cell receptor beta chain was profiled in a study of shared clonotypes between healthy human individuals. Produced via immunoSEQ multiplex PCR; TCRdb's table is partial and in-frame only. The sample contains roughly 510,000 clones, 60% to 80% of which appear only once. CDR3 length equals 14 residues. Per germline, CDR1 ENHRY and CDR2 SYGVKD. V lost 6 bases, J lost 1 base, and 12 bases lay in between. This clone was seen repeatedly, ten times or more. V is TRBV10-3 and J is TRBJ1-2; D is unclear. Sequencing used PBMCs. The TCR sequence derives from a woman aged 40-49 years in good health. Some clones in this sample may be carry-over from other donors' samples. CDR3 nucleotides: TGTGCCATCAGAGCCGGGAACAGTAACTATGGCTACACCTTC. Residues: CAIRAGNSNYGYTF.